These T cell receptor beta chains were read from a single sample in a study of blood T cells in healthy people across ages. MiXCR, run by TCRdb on the 5' RACE reads, gives a single entry per CDR3 protein. The data contain 1 million or so distinct CDR3 sequences, roughly a quarter of them seen just once; the ten biggest clones take up 0.65% to 0.75%. These records were also assigned to another study, of T cells of mothers and their children.

Sequencing used blood. The origin of the receptors is a girl aged 2 to 9 in good health. CDR3s include the opening cysteine and the closing phenylalanine or tryptophan. A D gene is named only where the DNA matches it firmly. Only part of the rows carry a size: once, few, many, or a class if the clone is expanded.

TRBJ1-6	NA	few	TRBV7-9	TGTGCCAGCAGCTTAGCAGGGGTTAATTCACCCCTCCACTTT	CASSLAGVNSPLHF
TRBJ2-7	TRBD1	few	TRBV29-1	TGCAGCGCTGGAGATGGGACAGGGTACGAGCAGTACTTC	CSAGDGTGYEQYF
TRBJ2-7	NA	few	TRBV7-9	TGTGCCATAGAAAGGGACACCCAGTCCTACGAGCAGTACTTC	CAIERDTQSYEQYF
TRBJ2-4	NA	NA	TRBV5-1	TGCGCCAGCAGCTATAAACAGGGAGAGGAAAACATTCAGTACTTC	CASSYKQGEENIQYF
TRBJ1-5	TRBD1	few	TRBV5-6	TGTGCCAGCAGCCAGCAGGACAGGCGCTATCAGCCCCAGCATTTT	CASSQQDRRYQPQHF
TRBJ1-1	NA	NA	TRBV3-1	TGTGCCAGCAGCCGAGAGTCTGAAGCTTTCTTT	CASSRESEAFF
TRBJ1-2	NA	NA	TRBV12-3/TRBV12-4	TGTGCCAGCAGTCCCACCCTACAGGTCCCGGGGGGTAACTATGGCTACACCTTC	CASSPTLQVPGGNYGYTF
TRBJ2-3	NA	NA	TRBV4-3	TGCGCCAGCAGCCAAGATACGGGGAGCACAGATACGCAGTATTTT	CASSQDTGSTDTQYF
TRBJ1-1	NA	NA	TRBV5-1	TGCGCCAGCTCGGACCCATCCCAGGGGAACACTGAAGCTTTCTTT	CASSDPSQGNTEAFF
TRBJ2-5	NA	NA	TRBV29-1	TGCAGCGTTGACCTCACCAGTGGGCAGACCCAGTACTTC	CSVDLTSGQTQYF
TRBJ2-5	NA	few	TRBV7-2	TGTGCCAGCAGCCCGAGGGCCTCGGAGACCCAGTACTTC	CASSPRASETQYF
TRBJ2-7	NA	few	TRBV29-1	TGCAGCGTTGGTGGCAGTGGGAACTCCTACGAGCAGTACTTC	CSVGGSGNSYEQYF
TRBJ2-1	NA	NA	TRBV6-5	TGTGCCAGCACAACACCGGACGCCTACAATGAGCAGTTCTTC	CASTTPDAYNEQFF
TRBJ2-5	NA	few	TRBV20-1	TGCAGTCCCATCTCGCTAAGGGTAGAGCAAGAGGCCCAGTACTTC	CSPISLRVEQEAQYF
TRBJ1-2	TRBD1	few	TRBV6-2/TRBV6-3	TGTGCCAGCAGTTACGGGCCGGGACAGGGGGCCTATGGCTACACCTTC	CASSYGPGQGAYGYTF
TRBJ2-7	NA	NA	TRBV4-3	TGCGCCAGCAGCCAAGATAAATACTACGAGCAGTACTTC	CASSQDKYYEQYF
TRBJ2-1	NA	few	TRBV4-3	TGCGCCAGCAGCCAAGATTACGAGCTGGATGAGCAGTTCTTC	CASSQDYELDEQFF
TRBJ2-1	NA	NA	TRBV29-1	TGCAACCGAGGACCCGGGGAAGGCTATGAGCAGTTCTTC	CNRGPGEGYEQFF
TRBJ2-7	TRBD1	few	TRBV29-1	TGCAGCGTCGAACAGGGGTATGAGCAGTACTTC	CSVEQGYEQYF
TRBJ2-1	NA	NA	TRBV20-1	TGCAGTGCTAGAGATGTCCAGGGAACCAGCTCCTACAATGAGCAGTTCTTC	CSARDVQGTSSYNEQFF
TRBJ2-2	NA	few	TRBV7-2	TGTGCCAGCAGCTTGGGGGTAGGAAGGGAGCTGTTTTTT	CASSLGVGRELFF
TRBJ1-2	TRBD1	NA	TRBV28	TGTGCCAGCAACCGCACCCCAGGGGGCGTAGATGGCTACACCTTC	CASNRTPGGVDGYTF
TRBJ2-5	TRBD2	NA	TRBV29-1	TGCAGCGTTGAGGGTAGCGGGGTACAAGAGACCCAGTACTTC	CSVEGSGVQETQYF
TRBJ2-7	TRBD2	NA	TRBV20-1	TGCAGTGCTAGAGATCGAACCCCAAGCGGGGATTTCTACGAGCAGTACTTC	CSARDRTPSGDFYEQYF
TRBJ2-1	TRBD2	NA	TRBV7-3	TGTGCCAGCAGCGTGGGGCTAGCGGACTACAATAAGCAGTTCTTC	CASSVGLADYNKQFF
TRBJ2-7	NA	NA	TRBV12-3/TRBV12-4	TGTGCCAGCAGTTCCTCTAGGGAGCAGTACTTC	CASSSSREQYF
TRBJ2-1	TRBD2	NA	TRBV14	TGTGCCAGCAGCCAAGTTGGTAGCGGGAGAGTCGACAATGAGCAGTTCTTC	CASSQVGSGRVDNEQFF
TRBJ2-7	TRBD2	few	TRBV4-1	TGCGCCAGCAGCCAAGAATCAGGACTAGCGGACTCCTACGAGCAGTACTTC	CASSQESGLADSYEQYF
TRBJ1-1	NA	NA	TRBV10-3	TGTGCCATCAGTGACGGAATGAACACTGAAGCTTTCTTT	CAISDGMNTEAFF
TRBJ2-2	NA	NA	TRBV3-1	TGTGCCAGCAGCCAAGGTACGGGGGATACCGGGGAGCTGTTTTTT	CASSQGTGDTGELFF
TRBJ2-1	TRBD1	NA	TRBV5-1	TGCGCCAGCTGGGAAGGGACAGGGGTTAACAATGAGCAGTTCTTC	CASWEGTGVNNEQFF
TRBJ1-1	NA	few	TRBV7-9	TGTGCCAGCAGCTTAGAGGGCCTCACTGAAGCTTTCTTT	CASSLEGLTEAFF
TRBJ1-6	NA	NA	TRBV27	TGTGCCAGCACCGAGGGGCAGGGGCCTATACATTCACCCCTCCACTTT	CASTEGQGPIHSPLHF
TRBJ2-7	NA	NA	TRBV20-1	TGCAGTGCTAGAGATACGGACGGCTCCTACGAGCAGTACTTC	CSARDTDGSYEQYF
TRBJ2-1	NA	few	TRBV5-1	TGCGCCAGCAACAAGATGGACGGCAATGAGCAGTTCTTC	CASNKMDGNEQFF
TRBJ2-3	TRBD1	few	TRBV5-4	TGTGCCAGCGACAGGGGATGGGCAGATACGCAGTATTTT	CASDRGWADTQYF
TRBJ2-7	NA	few	TRBV29-1	TGCAGCGTTCAAGACAGAGCCTACGGGCAGTACTTC	CSVQDRAYGQYF
TRBJ2-1	TRBD2	NA	TRBV29-1	TGCAGCGCCTCACTAGCGGGGTATGAGCAGTTCTTC	CSASLAGYEQFF
TRBJ2-7	NA	NA	TRBV4-3	TGCGCCAGCAGCCGCAGGGTCTGGTACGAGCAGTACTTC	CASSRRVWYEQYF
TRBJ2-3	NA	NA	TRBV20-1	TGCAGTGCATCAAAGGTGGCGGCCGATACGCAGTATTTT	CSASKVAADTQYF
TRBJ2-3	NA	NA	TRBV13	TGTGCCAGCAGAGAACTGCAGGGTAGAGATACGCAGTATTTT	CASRELQGRDTQYF
TRBJ2-3	NA	NA	TRBV12-3/TRBV12-4	TGTGCCAGCAGTTTGGGAGAGGGGGGGCCAGATACGCAGTATTTT	CASSLGEGGPDTQYF
TRBJ2-1	NA	NA	TRBV29-1	TGCAGCGGGTTAACCTACAATGAGCAGTTCTTC	CSGLTYNEQFF
TRBJ2-7	TRBD2	NA	TRBV4-1	TGCGCCAGCAGCCTCCTAATCGGGACTACTTACGAGCAGTACTTC	CASSLLIGTTYEQYF
TRBJ2-1	NA	NA	TRBV5-1	TGCGCCAGCAGGAGGAGCTCCTACAATGAGCAGTTCTTC	CASRRSSYNEQFF
TRBJ2-1	TRBD1	few	TRBV11-1	TGTGCCGAGGGGACAGGGGTGTACAATGAGCAGTTCTTC	CAEGTGVYNEQFF